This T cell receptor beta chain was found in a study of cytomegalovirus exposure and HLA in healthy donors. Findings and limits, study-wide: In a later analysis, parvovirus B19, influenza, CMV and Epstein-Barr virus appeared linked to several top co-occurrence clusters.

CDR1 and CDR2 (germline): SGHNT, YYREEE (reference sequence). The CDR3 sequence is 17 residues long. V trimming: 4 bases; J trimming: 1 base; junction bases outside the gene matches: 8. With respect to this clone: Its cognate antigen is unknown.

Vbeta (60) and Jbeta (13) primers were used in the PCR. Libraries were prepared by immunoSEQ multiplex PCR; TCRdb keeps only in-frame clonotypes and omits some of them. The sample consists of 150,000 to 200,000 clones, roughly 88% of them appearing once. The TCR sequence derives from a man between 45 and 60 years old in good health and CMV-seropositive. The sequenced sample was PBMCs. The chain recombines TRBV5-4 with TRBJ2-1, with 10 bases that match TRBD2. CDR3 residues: CASSPASGGRSYNEQFF. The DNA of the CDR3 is TGTGCCAGCAGCCCCGCTAGCGGGGGTCGATCCTACAATGAGCAGTTCTTC.